This entry features one T cell receptor (beta chain) sequence. The data are from a study of low-dose radiotherapy and immunotherapy resistance in tumors. In germline, CDR1 is DFQATT, CDR2 SNEGSKA (reference sequence). This CDR3 comprises 12 residues. The ends were cut back, 6 bases at V and 6 bases at J, with 12 bases in the middle. Alpha- and beta-chain coverage of first-strand cDNA came from TRAV- and TRBV-specific primers. TCRs were amplified for roughly 20 PCR cycles with a constant-region primer and V-primer adapter. In TCRdb, the reads were re-called with MiXCR into one record per CDR3 protein. The profile shows 13,000 or so distinct CDR3 sequences, around 75% of them singletons.

The genes are TRBV20-1 and TRBJ2-1; no clear D. The sequence was collected from a human donor with advanced metastatic prostate, ovarian, gallbladder or colorectal cancer (not recorded which). This table probably holds off-target reads from a library built for another chain. CDR3 region: CSATKDLNEQFF. Written as DNA, the CDR3 is TGCAGTGCCACCAAAGATCTCAATGAGCAGTTCTTC.